The entry that follows covers one TCR beta chain sequence. V dropped 4 bases and J dropped 7; count of bases not matched to a gene: 13. The germline V gene encodes CDR1 SGHRS and CDR2 YFSETQ. The CDR3 has 15 residues. The table came from immunoSEQ multiplex PCR; TCRdb's copy has only in-frame clones and leaves some out. The data contain 20,000 to 25,000 clones, 85% to 95% of them singletons. The entry originates in a study of T cell changes during pregnancy in multiple sclerosis. The sample here was CD4+ T cells from peripheral blood mononuclear cells, taken in the third trimester of pregnancy. V usage is TRBV5-1 and J usage is TRBJ2-7; 8 bases agree with TRBD2. This receptor was taken from a female donor with multiple sclerosis, enrolled in a pregnancy study. The CDR3 DNA is TGCGCCAGCAGCAGCGCGGGGGGCCGTGAGAGGGAGCAGTACTTC. Translated, it gives CASSSAGGREREQYF. The whole variable domain, filled in from reference TRBV5-1 and TRBJ2-7, reads KAGVTQTPRYLIKTRGQQVTLSCSPISGHRSVSWYQQTPGQGLQFLFEYFSETQRNKGNFPGRFSGRQFSNSRSEMNVSTLELGDSALYLCASSSAGGREREQYFGPGTRLTVT.